A few counts support the clone carrying this T cell receptor (beta chain). Its antigen is still unknown. Primers used in a second PCR of about 6 to 11 cycles were a sample-barcoded 5' primer and a J-beta primer mix. TCRdb passed the 5' RACE reads through MiXCR, listing each CDR3 protein once. The table includes 1.5 million to 2 million distinct CDR3 sequences, around 35% detected once. This sample stems from a study of blood T cells in healthy people across ages. Study conclusions and caveats: Older age coincided with a roughly linear decline in TCR beta diversity per million T cells. The diversity estimates, figures obtained from one million T cells, were considered underestimates.

Trimming took off 11 bases at V and 0 bases at J, with 15 bases between the two ends. CDR1 is MNHEY and CDR2 is SMNVEV in the germline V gene (reference sequence). The CDR3 has 14 residues. This TCR was recovered from a woman aged 25 to 39 in good health. The specimen was blood. The J gene is TRBJ2-3, the V gene TRBV27; maybe TRBD2 (6 bases). The CDR3 loop reads CAGAYGRSTDTQYF. CDR3 sequence (DNA): TGTGCCGGCGCCTATGGGAGGAGCACAGATACGCAGTATTTT.